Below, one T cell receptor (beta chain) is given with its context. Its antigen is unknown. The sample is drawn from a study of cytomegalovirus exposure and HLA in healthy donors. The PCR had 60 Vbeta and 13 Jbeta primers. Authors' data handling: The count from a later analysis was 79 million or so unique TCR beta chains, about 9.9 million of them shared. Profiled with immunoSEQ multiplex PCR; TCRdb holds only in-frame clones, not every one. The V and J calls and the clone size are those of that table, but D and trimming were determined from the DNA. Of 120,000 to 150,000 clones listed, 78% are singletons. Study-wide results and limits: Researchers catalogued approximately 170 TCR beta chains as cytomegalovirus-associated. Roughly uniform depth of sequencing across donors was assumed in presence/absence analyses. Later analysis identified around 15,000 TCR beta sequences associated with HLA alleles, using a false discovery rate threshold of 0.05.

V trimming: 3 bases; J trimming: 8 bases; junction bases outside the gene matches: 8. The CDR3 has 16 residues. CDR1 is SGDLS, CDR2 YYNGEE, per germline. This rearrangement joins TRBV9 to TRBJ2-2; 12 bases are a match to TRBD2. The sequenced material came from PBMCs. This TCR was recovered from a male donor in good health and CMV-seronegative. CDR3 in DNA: TGTGCCAGCAGCGAGGGACTAGCGGGCCTTCTTGGGGAGCTGTTTTTT. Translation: CASSEGLAGLLGELFF.